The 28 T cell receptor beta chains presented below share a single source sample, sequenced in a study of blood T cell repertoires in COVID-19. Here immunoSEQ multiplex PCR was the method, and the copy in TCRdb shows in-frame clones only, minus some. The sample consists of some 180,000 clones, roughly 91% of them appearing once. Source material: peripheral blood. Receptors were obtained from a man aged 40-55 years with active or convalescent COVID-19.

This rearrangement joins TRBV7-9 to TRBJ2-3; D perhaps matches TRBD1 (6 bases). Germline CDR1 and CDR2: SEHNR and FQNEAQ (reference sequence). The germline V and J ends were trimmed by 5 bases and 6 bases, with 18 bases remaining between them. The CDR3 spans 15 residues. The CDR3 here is CASSIGSGVGDTQYF. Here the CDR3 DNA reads TGTGCCAGCAGCATAGGTTCAGGGGTAGGCGATACGCAGTATTTT.

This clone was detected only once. CDR3 sequence: CASSLAGPGSSGNTIYF. The CDR3 DNA sequence: TGTGCCAGCAGCTTAGCGGGGCCAGGGTCCTCTGGAAACACCATATATTTT. This rearrangement joins TRBV7-8 to TRBJ1-3; D perhaps matches TRBD1 (5 bases). Trimming cost V 0 bases and J 0 bases, with 12 bases left between them. The germline gives CDR1 SGHVS, CDR2 FQNEAQ. CDR3 length: 17 amino acids.

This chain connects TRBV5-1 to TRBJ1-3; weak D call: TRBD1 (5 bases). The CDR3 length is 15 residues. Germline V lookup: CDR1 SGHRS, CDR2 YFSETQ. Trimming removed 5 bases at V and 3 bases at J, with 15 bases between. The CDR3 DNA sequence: TGCGCCAGCAGTCCGGGGAGGGACGGTGGAAACACCATATATTTT. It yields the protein CASSPGRDGGNTIYF.

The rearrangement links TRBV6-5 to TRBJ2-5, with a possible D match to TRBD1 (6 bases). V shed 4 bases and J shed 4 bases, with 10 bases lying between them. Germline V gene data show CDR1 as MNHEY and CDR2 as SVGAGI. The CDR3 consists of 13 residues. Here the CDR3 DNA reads TGTGCCAGCAGTTCAGGACAGAGAGAGACCCAGTACTTC. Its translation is CASSSGQRETQYF.

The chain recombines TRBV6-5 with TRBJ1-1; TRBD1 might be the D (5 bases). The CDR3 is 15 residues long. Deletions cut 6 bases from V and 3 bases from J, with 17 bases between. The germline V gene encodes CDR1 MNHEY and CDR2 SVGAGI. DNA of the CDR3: TGTGCCAGCAGGAGCGGGACTCGGGGGGACACTGAAGCTTTCTTT. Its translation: CASRSGTRGDTEAFF.

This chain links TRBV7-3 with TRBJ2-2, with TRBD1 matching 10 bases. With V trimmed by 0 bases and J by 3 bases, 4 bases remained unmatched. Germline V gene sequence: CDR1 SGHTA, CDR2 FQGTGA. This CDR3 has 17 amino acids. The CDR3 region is CASSLTDRGPHTGELFF. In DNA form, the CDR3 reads TGTGCCAGCAGCTTAACCGACAGGGGGCCGCACACCGGGGAGCTGTTTTTT.

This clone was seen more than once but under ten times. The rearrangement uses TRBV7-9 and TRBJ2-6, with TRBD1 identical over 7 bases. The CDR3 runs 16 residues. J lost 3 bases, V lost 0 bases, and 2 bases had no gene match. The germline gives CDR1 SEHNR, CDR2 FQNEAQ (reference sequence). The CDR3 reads CASSLAGQYGANVLTF. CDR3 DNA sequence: TGTGCCAGCAGCTTAGCGGGACAGTATGGGGCCAACGTCCTGACTTTC.

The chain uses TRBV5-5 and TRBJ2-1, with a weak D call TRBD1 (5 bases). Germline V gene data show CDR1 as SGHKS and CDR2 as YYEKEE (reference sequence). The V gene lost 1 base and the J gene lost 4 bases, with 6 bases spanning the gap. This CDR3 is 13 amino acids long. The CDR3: CASSLPGYNEQFF. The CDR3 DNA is TGTGCCAGCAGCTTGCCAGGGTACAATGAGCAGTTCTTC.

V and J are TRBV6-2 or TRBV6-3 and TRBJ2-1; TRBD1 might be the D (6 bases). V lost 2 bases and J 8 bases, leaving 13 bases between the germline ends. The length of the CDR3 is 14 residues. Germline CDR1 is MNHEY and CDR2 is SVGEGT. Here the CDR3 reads CASSYGTQDYEQFF. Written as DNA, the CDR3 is TGTGCCAGCAGTTACGGGACACAGGACTATGAGCAGTTCTTC.

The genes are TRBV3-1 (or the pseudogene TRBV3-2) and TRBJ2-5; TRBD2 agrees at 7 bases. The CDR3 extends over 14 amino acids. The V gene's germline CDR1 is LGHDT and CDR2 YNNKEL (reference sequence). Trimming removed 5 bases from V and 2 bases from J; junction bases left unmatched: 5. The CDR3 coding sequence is TGTGCCAGCAGCTCACGGGGGGTTCAAGAGACCCAGTACTTC. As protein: CASSSRGVQETQYF.

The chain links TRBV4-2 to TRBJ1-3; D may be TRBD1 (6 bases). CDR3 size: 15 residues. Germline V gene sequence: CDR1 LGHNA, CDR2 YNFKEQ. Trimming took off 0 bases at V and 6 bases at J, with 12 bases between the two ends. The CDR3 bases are TGTGCCAGCAGCCAAGAGGGGACACCGGAAAACACCATATATTTT. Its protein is CASSQEGTPENTIYF.

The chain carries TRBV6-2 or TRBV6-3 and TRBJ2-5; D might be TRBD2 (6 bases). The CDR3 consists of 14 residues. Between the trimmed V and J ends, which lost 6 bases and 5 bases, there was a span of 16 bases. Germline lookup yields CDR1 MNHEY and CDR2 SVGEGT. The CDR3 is CASSRQAGRETQYF. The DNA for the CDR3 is TGTGCCAGCAGCCGCCAGGCGGGGCGGGAGACCCAGTACTTC.

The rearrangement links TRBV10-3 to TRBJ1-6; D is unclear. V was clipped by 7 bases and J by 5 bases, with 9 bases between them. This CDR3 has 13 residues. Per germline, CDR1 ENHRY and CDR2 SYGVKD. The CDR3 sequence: CAITSTNNSPLHF. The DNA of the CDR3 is TGTGCCATCACCAGTACGAATAATTCACCCCTCCACTTT.

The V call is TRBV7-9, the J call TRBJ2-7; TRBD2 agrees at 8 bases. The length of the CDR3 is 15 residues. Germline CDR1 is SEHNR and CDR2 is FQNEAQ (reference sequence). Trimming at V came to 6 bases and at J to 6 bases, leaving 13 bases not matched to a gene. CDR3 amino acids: CASSRTGTRFGEQYF. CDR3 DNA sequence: TGTGCCAGCAGTCGCACCGGGACTAGGTTCGGCGAGCAGTACTTC.

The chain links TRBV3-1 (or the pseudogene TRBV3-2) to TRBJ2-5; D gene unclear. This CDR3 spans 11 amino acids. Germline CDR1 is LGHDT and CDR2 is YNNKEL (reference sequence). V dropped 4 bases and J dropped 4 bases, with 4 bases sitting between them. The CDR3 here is CASSPGETQYF. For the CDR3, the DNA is TGTGCCAGCAGCCCGGGAGAGACCCAGTACTTC.

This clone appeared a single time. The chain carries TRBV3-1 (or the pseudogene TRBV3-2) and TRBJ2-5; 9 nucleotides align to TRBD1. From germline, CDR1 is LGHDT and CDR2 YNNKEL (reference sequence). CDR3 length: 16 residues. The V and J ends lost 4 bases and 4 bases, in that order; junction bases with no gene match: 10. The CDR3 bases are TGTGCCAGCAGCCGCAGAAAGGGACAGGGTCTAGAGACCCAGTACTTC. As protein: CASSRRKGQGLETQYF.

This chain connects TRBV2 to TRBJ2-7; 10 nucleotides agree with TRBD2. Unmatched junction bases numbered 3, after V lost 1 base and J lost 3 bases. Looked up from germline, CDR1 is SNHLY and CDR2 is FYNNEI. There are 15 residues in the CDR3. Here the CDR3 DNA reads TGTGCCAGCAGTGAAGAGGGACTAGCGAGCTACGAGCAGTACTTC. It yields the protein CASSEEGLASYEQYF.

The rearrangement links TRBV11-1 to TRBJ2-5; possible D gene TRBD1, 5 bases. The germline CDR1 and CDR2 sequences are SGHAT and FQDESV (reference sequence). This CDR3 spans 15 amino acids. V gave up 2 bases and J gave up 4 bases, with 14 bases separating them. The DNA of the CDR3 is TGTGCCAGCAGCTTACCAGGGTCTCGAGGAGAGACCCAGTACTTC. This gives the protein CASSLPGSRGETQYF.

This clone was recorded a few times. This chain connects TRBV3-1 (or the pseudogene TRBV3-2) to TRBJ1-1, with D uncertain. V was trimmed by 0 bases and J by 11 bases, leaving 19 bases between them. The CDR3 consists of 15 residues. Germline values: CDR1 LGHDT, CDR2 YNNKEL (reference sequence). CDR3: CASSQDYLAASAAFF. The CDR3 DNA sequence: TGTGCCAGCAGCCAAGATTATTTAGCCGCCTCGGCGGCTTTCTTT.

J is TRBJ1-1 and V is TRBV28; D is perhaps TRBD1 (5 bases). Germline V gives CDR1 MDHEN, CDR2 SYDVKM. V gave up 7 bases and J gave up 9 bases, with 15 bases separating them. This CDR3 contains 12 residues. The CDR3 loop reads CASNQPSGKAFF. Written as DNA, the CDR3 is TGTGCCAGCAACCAACCGTCAGGGAAAGCTTTCTTT.

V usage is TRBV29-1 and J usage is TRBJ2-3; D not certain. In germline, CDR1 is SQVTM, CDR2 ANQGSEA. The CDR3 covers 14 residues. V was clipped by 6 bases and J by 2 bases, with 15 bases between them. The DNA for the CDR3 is TGCAGCGTCCGTAGCTTACATCTCACAGATACGCAGTATTTT. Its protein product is CSVRSLHLTDTQYF.

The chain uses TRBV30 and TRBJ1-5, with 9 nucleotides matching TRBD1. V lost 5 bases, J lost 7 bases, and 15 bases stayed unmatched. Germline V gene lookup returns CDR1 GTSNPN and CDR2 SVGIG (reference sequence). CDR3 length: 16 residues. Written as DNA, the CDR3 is TGTGCCTGGGGATCTCCGGGACAGGGTATGGGACAGCCCCAGCATTTT. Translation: CAWGSPGQGMGQPQHF.

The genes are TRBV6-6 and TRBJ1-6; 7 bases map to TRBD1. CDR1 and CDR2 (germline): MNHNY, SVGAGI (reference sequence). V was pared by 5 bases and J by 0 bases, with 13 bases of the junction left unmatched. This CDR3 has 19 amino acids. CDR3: CASSLSRTGQSSYNSPLHF. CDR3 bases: TGTGCCAGCAGTCTCTCCCGGACAGGACAAAGCTCCTATAATTCACCCCTCCACTTT.

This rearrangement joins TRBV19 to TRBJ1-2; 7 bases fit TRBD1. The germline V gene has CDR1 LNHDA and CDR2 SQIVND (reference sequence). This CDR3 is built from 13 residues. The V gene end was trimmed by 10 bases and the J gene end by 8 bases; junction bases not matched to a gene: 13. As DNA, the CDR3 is TGTGCCACCACGGACAGGCCGCTTGGGGGCTACACCTTC. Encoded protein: CATTDRPLGGYTF.

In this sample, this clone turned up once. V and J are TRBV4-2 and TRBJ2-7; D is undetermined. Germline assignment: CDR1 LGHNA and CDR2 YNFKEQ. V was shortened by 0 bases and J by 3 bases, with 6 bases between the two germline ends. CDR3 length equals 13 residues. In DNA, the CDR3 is TGTGCCAGCAGCCAAGAACATCTCTACGAGCAGTACTTC. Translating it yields CASSQEHLYEQYF.

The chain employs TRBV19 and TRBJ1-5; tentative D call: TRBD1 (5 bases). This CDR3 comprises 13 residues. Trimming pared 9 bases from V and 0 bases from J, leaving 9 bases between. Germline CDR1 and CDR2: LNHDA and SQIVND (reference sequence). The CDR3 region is CASTQVSNQPQHF. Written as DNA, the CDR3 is TGTGCCAGCACACAGGTTAGCAATCAGCCCCAGCATTTT.

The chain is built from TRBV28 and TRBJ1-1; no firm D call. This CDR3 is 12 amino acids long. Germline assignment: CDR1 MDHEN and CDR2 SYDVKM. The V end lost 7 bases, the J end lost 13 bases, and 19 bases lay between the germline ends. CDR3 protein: CASTPSGPEGFF. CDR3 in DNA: TGTGCCAGCACCCCCTCGGGCCCGGAGGGTTTCTTT.

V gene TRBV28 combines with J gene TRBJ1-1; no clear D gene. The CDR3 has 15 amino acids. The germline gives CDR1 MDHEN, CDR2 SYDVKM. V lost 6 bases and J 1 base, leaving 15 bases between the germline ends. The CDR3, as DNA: TGTGCCAGCAGAGACACTTACCGGGGGAACACTGAAGCTTTCTTT. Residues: CASRDTYRGNTEAFF.